Sequencing of this TCR beta chain was carried out in a study of T cells in narcolepsy. Note on this clone: Its antigen is still unknown.

Study-wide results and limits: Blood of same and different patients, but not healthy controls, reportedly held recurring autoreactive clonotypes. In some patient and control memory CD4+ samples, autoreactive clones were absent.

TCRdb's table, derived via immunoSEQ multiplex PCR, lists solely in-frame clones and lacks some. Seen here are fewer than 40,000 clones, under 85% observed once, and the top ten hold roughly 1.2%. Trimming removed 1 base from V and 7 bases from J, with 11 bases in between. CDR1 is SQVTM and CDR2 is ANQGSEA in the germline V gene. This CDR3 region has 13 residues. The receptor comes from a human donor with narcolepsy. The material sequenced was CD45RA- memory CD4+ T cells from PBMCs. This sequence joins TRBV29-1 and TRBJ1-5, with a weak D call TRBD1 (5 bases). The CDR3 loop reads CSVEAGRDQPQHF. In DNA form, the CDR3 reads TGCAGCGTTGAAGCCGGCAGGGACCAGCCCCAGCATTTT.